This T cell receptor (beta chain) was recorded in a study of cytomegalovirus exposure and HLA in healthy donors. 60 Vbeta and 13 Jbeta primers were used in PCR. Profiled with immunoSEQ multiplex PCR; TCRdb holds only in-frame clones, not every one. The repertoire consists of roughly 130,000 clones, with roughly 80% occurring once and the leading ten covering 3.3%. Germline lookup yields CDR1 LNHDA and CDR2 SQIVND (reference sequence). The CDR3 spans 14 residues. The rearrangement links TRBV19 to TRBJ2-5; tentatively, D is TRBD2 (6 bases). The J call may be mistaken, given a closer DNA end match to TRBJ2-7. This receptor was obtained from a male donor in good health and CMV-seronegative. The sequencing sample was made of PBMCs. As DNA, the CDR3 is TGTGCCAGTGGGAGGACGCCGGGGACGCACGAGCAGTACTTC. It is translated as CASGRTPGTHEQYF.